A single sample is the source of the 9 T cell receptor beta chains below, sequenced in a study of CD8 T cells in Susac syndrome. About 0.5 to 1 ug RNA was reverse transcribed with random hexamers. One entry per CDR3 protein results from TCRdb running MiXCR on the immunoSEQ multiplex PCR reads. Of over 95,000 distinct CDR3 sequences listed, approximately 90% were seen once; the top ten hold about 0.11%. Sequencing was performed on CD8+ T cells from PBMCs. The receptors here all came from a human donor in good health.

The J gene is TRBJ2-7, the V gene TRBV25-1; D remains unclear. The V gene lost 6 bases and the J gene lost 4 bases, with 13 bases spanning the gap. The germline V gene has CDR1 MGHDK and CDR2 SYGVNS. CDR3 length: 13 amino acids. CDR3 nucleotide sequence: TGTGCCAGCAGAGACAATGTTGGGTACGAGCAGTACTTC. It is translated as CASRDNVGYEQYF.

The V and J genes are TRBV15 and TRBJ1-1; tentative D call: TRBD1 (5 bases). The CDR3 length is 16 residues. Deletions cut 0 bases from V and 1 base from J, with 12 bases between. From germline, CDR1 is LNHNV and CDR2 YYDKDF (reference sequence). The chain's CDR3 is CATSRDSSTGNTEAFF. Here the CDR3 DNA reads TGTGCCACCAGCAGAGACAGCAGTACAGGGAACACTGAAGCTTTCTTT. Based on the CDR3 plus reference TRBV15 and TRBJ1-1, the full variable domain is DAMVIQNPRYQVTQFGKPVTLSCSQTLNHNVMYWYQQKSSQAPKLLFHYYDKDFNNEADTPDNFQSRRPNTSFCFLDIRSPGLGDTAMYLCATSRDSSTGNTEAFFGQGTRLTVV.

This CDR3 reads CAIGGVADGYTF. CDR3 sequence (DNA): TGTGCCATAGGAGGGGTAGCAGATGGCTACACCTTC. This sequence joins TRBV11-2 and TRBJ1-2, with D possibly matching TRBD1 (5 bases). CDR3 length: 12 amino acids. Germline loops: CDR1 SGHAT, CDR2 FQNNGV. V gave up 10 bases and J gave up 6 bases, with 15 bases separating them. Together with reference TRBV11-2 and TRBJ1-2, the CDR3 gives the full variable domain: EAGVAQSPRYKIIEKRQSVAFWCNPISGHATLYWYQQILGQGPKLLIQFQNNGVVDDSQLPKDRFSAERLKGVDSTLKIQPAKLEDSAVYLCAIGGVADGYTFGSGTRLTVV.

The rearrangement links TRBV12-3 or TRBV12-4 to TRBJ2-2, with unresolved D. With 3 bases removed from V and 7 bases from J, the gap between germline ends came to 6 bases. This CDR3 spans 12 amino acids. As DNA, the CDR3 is TGTGCCAGCAGTTTCCGGCTCGGGGAGCTGTTTTTT. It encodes CASSFRLGELFF.

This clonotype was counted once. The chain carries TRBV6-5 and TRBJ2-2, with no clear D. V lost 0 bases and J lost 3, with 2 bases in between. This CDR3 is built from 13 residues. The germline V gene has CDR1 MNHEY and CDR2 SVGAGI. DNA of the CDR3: TGTGCCAGCAGTTACTCGTACACCGGGGAGCTGTTTTTT. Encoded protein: CASSYSYTGELFF.

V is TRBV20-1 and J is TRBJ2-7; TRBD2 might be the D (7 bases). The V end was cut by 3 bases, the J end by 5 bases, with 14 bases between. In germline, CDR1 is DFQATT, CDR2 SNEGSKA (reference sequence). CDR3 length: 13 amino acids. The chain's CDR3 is CSARGAGVHEQYF. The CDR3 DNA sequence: TGCAGTGCTAGGGGGGCGGGAGTCCACGAGCAGTACTTC.

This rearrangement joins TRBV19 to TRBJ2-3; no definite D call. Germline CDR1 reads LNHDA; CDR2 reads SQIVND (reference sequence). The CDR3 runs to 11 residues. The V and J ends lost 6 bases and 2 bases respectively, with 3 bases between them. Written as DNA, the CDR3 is TGTGCCAGTAGACTCACAGATACGCAGTATTTT. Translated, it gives CASRLTDTQYF.

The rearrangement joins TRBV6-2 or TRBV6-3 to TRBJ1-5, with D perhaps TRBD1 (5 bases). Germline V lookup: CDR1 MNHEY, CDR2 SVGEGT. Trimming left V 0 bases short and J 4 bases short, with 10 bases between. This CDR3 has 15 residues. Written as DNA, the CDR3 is TGTGCCAGCAGTTACTCGGGGCAGACTAATCAGCCCCAGCATTTT. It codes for CASSYSGQTNQPQHF.

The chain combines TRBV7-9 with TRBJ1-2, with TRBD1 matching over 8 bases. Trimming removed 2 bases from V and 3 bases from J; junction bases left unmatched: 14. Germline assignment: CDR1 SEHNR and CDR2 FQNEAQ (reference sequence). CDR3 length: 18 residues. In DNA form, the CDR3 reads TGTGCCAGCAGCTTATTCGAGGATGGCAGGGGGCAGCACTATGGCTACACCTTC. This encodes CASSLFEDGRGQHYGYTF.